One and the same sample provided the 4 T cell receptor beta chains below, sequenced in a study of shared clonotypes between healthy human individuals. Selected positively for CCR7 and CD45RO-negative, naive CD8 cells excluded terminally differentiated effector memory CD45RA+ cells. The method was immunoSEQ multiplex PCR; TCRdb's version includes in-frame clones alone and lacks a portion of them. This sample has approximately 2,200,000 clones, with just over 90% found just once. The sample consisted of naive CD8+ T cells from PBMCs. These receptor sequences come from a man aged 18 to 29 in good health. Some clones in this sample may be carry-over from other donors' samples.

This clone was counted a single time. The sample has other DNA sequences that encode this CDR3 too. The chain carries TRBV4-3 and TRBJ2-7; 8 nucleotides align to TRBD2. Germline V gene lookup returns CDR1 LGHNA and CDR2 YSLEER. The CDR3 contains 15 residues. V trimming: 1 base; J trimming: 2 bases; junction bases outside the gene matches: 4. The DNA for the CDR3 is TGCGCCAGCAGCCAAGGGCTAGCGGGCACCTACGAGCAGTACTTC. This gives the protein CASSQGLAGTYEQYF.

The gene calls are TRBV6-1 and TRBJ2-3; 11 bases line up with TRBD2. Germline CDR1 MNHNS, CDR2 SASEGT. V trimming: 5 bases; J trimming: 3 bases; junction bases outside the gene matches: 4. This CDR3 comprises 15 residues. Here the CDR3 DNA reads TGTGCCAGCAGTACTAGCGGGAGAGGGACAGATACGCAGTATTTT. This codes for CASSTSGRGTDTQYF.

The chain links TRBV5-4 to TRBJ2-1; TRBD1 aligns across 8 bases. The CDR3 sequence is 15 residues long. J gave up 10 bases and V 4 bases, and 13 bases lay outside the gene matches. Germline loops: CDR1 SGHNT, CDR2 YYREEE (reference sequence). CDR3 coding DNA: TGTGCCAGCAGCATCTGGGGGACAGGCCTTCGGGAGCAGTTCTTC. It yields the protein CASSIWGTGLREQFF.

The chain is built from TRBV6-5 and TRBJ1-2; D possibly corresponds to TRBD1 (5 bases). The CDR3 runs 15 residues. V was cut by 4 bases and J by 3 bases, with 15 bases left in between. CDR1 and CDR2 (germline): MNHEY, SVGAGI. CDR3 amino acids: CASSSVRGSYYGYTF. The CDR3 nucleotides read TGTGCCAGCAGTTCCGTCCGGGGGAGCTACTATGGCTACACCTTC.